The rows below give T cell receptor beta chains drawn from one sample of a study of OX40 agonist ivuxolimab in advanced cancers. Profiling relied on immunoSEQ multiplex PCR, and the TCRdb table lists in-frame clones only, not all of them. This table has around 60,000 clones, 87% appearing once. Sequences were derived from CD4+ or CD8+ T cells sorted from blood, sampled in a trial of the OX40 agonist ivuxolimab. These receptors were collected from an adult with an advanced solid tumor such as melanoma, head and neck, liver or kidney cancer. CDR3s include the opening cysteine and the closing phenylalanine or tryptophan. Fields, in order: CDR3 protein, V gene, J gene.

cdr3_aa: CASSEIHGSTDTQYF
v_call: TRBV6-1
j_call: TRBJ2-3

cdr3_aa: CASSQDLAKNIQYF
v_call: TRBV14
j_call: TRBJ2-4

cdr3_aa: CASSLPQGDTQYF
v_call: TRBV28
j_call: TRBJ2-3

cdr3_aa: CASSSGTGINQPQHF
v_call: TRBV5-4
j_call: TRBJ1-5

cdr3_aa: CASSESTGATQYF
v_call: TRBV10-1
j_call: TRBJ2-3

cdr3_aa: CSARLDYGYTF
v_call: TRBV20-1
j_call: TRBJ1-2

cdr3_aa: CASSLEGGYGYTF
v_call: TRBV11-2
j_call: TRBJ1-2

cdr3_aa: CASSDSLAKNIQYF
v_call: TRBV10-1
j_call: TRBJ2-4

cdr3_aa: CASSLNGINQETQYF
v_call: TRBV7-3
j_call: TRBJ2-5

cdr3_aa: CASSVDRDSYEQYF
v_call: TRBV7-6
j_call: TRBJ2-7

cdr3_aa: CATRRENEKLFF
v_call: TRBV2
j_call: TRBJ1-4

cdr3_aa: CASSLVEGRETQYF
v_call: TRBV5-1
j_call: TRBJ2-5

cdr3_aa: CAISAAQNEQYF
v_call: TRBV10-3
j_call: TRBJ2-7

cdr3_aa: CASSGVWGGQGSHEQFF
v_call: TRBV19
j_call: TRBJ2-1

cdr3_aa: CASSLYFDEQFF
v_call: TRBV7-2
j_call: TRBJ2-1

cdr3_aa: CASTASAGGSYEQYF
v_call: TRBV10-1
j_call: TRBJ2-7

cdr3_aa: CASSPGYTGAGTQYF
v_call: TRBV18
j_call: TRBJ2-5

cdr3_aa: CASSKGLAPGVDEQFF
v_call: TRBV6-1
j_call: TRBJ2-1

cdr3_aa: CASGLAGEYEQYF
v_call: TRBV28
j_call: TRBJ2-7

cdr3_aa: CASSTLDRGNYNEQFF
v_call: TRBV5-6
j_call: TRBJ2-1

cdr3_aa: CASSVGGGNQPQHF
v_call: TRBV19
j_call: TRBJ1-5

cdr3_aa: CASSKVGNEQFF
v_call: TRBV9
j_call: TRBJ2-1

cdr3_aa: CASSFGLAGGKQETQYF
v_call: TRBV12-1
j_call: TRBJ2-5

cdr3_aa: CAWKPQAQETQYF
v_call: TRBV30
j_call: TRBJ2-5

cdr3_aa: CASSLRTTHTQYF
v_call: TRBV5-1
j_call: TRBJ2-3

cdr3_aa: CASSPPGGRAMYQETQYF
v_call: TRBV18
j_call: TRBJ2-5

cdr3_aa: CASTTDNIYGYTF
v_call: TRBV28
j_call: TRBJ1-2

cdr3_aa: CASIGTERRPGANVLTF
v_call: TRBV10-2
j_call: TRBJ2-6

cdr3_aa: CASSLGQSPYEQYF
v_call: TRBV28
j_call: TRBJ2-7

cdr3_aa: CAAGHRGYTF
v_call: TRBV28
j_call: TRBJ1-2

cdr3_aa: CASSPETFLNSNQPQHF
v_call: TRBV18
j_call: TRBJ1-5

cdr3_aa: CASSVGGVAGNTIYF
v_call: TRBV9
j_call: TRBJ1-3

cdr3_aa: CASSPGNRGVDYGYTF
v_call: TRBV7-2
j_call: TRBJ1-2

cdr3_aa: CASSLQREEQYF
v_call: TRBV11-2
j_call: TRBJ2-7

cdr3_aa: CASSYSAGQGAEAFF
v_call: TRBV6-6
j_call: TRBJ1-1

cdr3_aa: CAIRFQGQDGEQFF
v_call: TRBV10-3
j_call: TRBJ2-1

cdr3_aa: CASSDRTSSYGYTF
v_call: TRBV6-5
j_call: TRBJ1-2

cdr3_aa: CASSEWEGNTEAFF
v_call: TRBV2
j_call: TRBJ1-1

cdr3_aa: CASTESNTGELFF
v_call: TRBV9
j_call: TRBJ2-2

cdr3_aa: CASSRGGDTGELFF
v_call: TRBV9
j_call: TRBJ2-2

cdr3_aa: CASSVGETGGNEKLFF
v_call: TRBV9
j_call: TRBJ1-4

cdr3_aa: CSVGVQADYEQYF
v_call: TRBV29-1
j_call: TRBJ2-7

cdr3_aa: CASSRLAPGTDTQYF
v_call: TRBV18
j_call: TRBJ2-3

cdr3_aa: CASRDHYGYTF
v_call: TRBV28
j_call: TRBJ1-2

cdr3_aa: CASSLGAGGFNQPQHF
v_call: TRBV5-1
j_call: TRBJ1-5

cdr3_aa: CASRREGTYEQYF
v_call: TRBV2
j_call: TRBJ2-7

cdr3_aa: CASTPGSQETQYF
v_call: TRBV7-7
j_call: TRBJ2-5

cdr3_aa: CASSESAGSYNEQFF
v_call: TRBV10-1
j_call: TRBJ2-1